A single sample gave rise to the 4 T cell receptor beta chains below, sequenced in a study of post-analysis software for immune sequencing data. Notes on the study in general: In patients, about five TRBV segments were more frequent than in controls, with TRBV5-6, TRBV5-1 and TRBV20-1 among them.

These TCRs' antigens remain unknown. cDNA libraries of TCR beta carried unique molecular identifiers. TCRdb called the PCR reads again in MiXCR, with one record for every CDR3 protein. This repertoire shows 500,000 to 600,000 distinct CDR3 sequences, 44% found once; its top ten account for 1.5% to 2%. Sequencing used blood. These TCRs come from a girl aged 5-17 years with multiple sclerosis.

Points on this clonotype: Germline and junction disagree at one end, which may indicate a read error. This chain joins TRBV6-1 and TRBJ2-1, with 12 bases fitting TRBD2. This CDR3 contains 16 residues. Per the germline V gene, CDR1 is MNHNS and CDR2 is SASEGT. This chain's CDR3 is CASRAPSGRGDNKQFF. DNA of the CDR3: TGTGCCAGCAGAGCCCCTAGCGGGAGGGGGGACAATAAGCAGTTCTTC.

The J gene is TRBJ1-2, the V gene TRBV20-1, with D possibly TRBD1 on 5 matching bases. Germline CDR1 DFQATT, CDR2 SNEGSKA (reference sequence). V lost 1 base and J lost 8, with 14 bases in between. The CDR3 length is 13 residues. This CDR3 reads CSARGTRDDGYTF. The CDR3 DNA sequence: TGCAGTGCTAGAGGGACCCGGGACGACGGCTACACCTTC.

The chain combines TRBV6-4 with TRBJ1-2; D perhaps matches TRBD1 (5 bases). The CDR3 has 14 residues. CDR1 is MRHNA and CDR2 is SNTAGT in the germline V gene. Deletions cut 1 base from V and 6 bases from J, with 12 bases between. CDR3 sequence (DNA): TGTGCCAGCAGTGACTTAGACAGTCGGCATGGCTACACCTTC. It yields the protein CASSDLDSRHGYTF.

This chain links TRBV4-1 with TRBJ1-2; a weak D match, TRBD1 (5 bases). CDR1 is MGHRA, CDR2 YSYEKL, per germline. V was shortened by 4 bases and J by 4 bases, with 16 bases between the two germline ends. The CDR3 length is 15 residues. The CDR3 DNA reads TGCGCCAGCAGCCGGCCCCCAGGACAAAGCTATGGCTACACCTTC. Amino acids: CASSRPPGQSYGYTF.